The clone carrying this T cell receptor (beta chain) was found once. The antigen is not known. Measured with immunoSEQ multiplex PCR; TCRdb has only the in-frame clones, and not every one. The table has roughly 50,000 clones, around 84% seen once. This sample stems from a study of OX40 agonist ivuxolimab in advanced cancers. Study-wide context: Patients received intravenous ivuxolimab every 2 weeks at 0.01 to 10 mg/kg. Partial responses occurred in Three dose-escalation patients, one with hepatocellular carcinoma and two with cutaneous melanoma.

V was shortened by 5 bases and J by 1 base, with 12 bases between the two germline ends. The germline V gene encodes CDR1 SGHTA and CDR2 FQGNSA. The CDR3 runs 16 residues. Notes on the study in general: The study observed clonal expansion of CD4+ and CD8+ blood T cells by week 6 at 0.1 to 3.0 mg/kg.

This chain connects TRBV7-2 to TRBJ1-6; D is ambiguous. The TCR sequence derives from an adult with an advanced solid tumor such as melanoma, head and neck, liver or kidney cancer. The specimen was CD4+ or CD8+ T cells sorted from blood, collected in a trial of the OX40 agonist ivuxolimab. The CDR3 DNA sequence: TGTGCCAGCAGCCCCACTGGGAGGTCCTATAATTCACCCCTCCACTTT. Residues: CASSPTGRSYNSPLHF.